The following is a TCR beta chain sequence with its context. The data were obtained in a study of blood T cell repertoires in COVID-19. Original processing notes: Amplification of reference gene primers was used by the study to estimate nucleated cell counts. The protocol was immunoSEQ multiplex PCR, while the TCRdb copy is restricted to in-frame clones and leaves out a portion. Clone size and the V and J calls come from that table; the DNA yielded D and trimming. Of about 430,000 clones in the sample, roughly 90% were seen once. CDR3 length: 14 amino acids. Trimming shortened V by 2 bases and J by 7 bases, and 9 bases separated the two germline ends. From germline, CDR1 is LGHDT and CDR2 YNNKEL (reference sequence).

The sequenced sample was peripheral blood. This chain links TRBV3-1 (or the pseudogene TRBV3-2) with TRBJ1-6; D gene ambiguous. The TCR sequence derives from a man between 18 and 35 years old with COVID-19, enrolled during active disease. CDR3 loop: CASSQPGQNSPLHF. The CDR3 region has the DNA TGTGCCAGCAGCCAACCGGGTCAGAATTCACCCCTCCACTTT.